Each of the 29 T cell receptor beta chains below was sequenced from the same sample in a study of OX40 agonist ivuxolimab in advanced cancers. The method was immunoSEQ multiplex PCR; TCRdb's version includes in-frame clones alone and lacks a portion of them. The sample lists roughly 40,000 clones; around 90% were seen once. The source material was CD4+ or CD8+ T cells sorted from blood, sampled in a trial of the OX40 agonist ivuxolimab. All receptors derive from an adult with an advanced solid tumor such as melanoma, head and neck, liver or kidney cancer.

The chain recombines TRBV19 with TRBJ2-7; 10 bases fit TRBD2. The CDR3 loop spans 14 amino acids. CDR1 is LNHDA and CDR2 is SQIVND in the germline V gene (reference sequence). The V gene end was trimmed by 5 bases and the J gene end by 0 bases; junction bases not matched to a gene: 1. This CDR3 reads CASSASGSSYEQYF. CDR3 sequence (DNA): TGTGCCAGTAGTGCTAGCGGGAGCTCCTACGAGCAGTACTTC.

The chain carries TRBV9 and TRBJ1-4; 7 nucleotides agree with TRBD1. The CDR3 is 13 residues long. CDR1 is SGDLS and CDR2 is YYNGEE in the germline V gene. Trimming cost V 3 bases and J 9 bases; bases outside gene matches: 5. The CDR3 DNA sequence: TGTGCCAGCAGCGAGGGGACAGTTCAAAAACTGTTTTTT. Its translation: CASSEGTVQKLFF.

The chain couples TRBV5-4 to TRBJ2-7; weak D call: TRBD2 (6 bases). Germline CDR1 and CDR2: SGHNT and YYREEE (reference sequence). The CDR3 is 15 amino acids. V lost 4 bases to trimming and J lost 0 bases, with 14 bases between them. As DNA, the CDR3 is TGTGCCAGCAGCCTGGGGACTTTGAGCTCCTACGAGCAGTACTTC. Encoded protein: CASSLGTLSSYEQYF.

The chain recombines TRBV5-1 with TRBJ2-7, with 10 nucleotides matching TRBD2. V shed 0 bases, J shed 5 bases, and the junction held 2 bases outside the gene matches. Germline CDR1 is SGHRS and CDR2 is YFSETQ. The CDR3 loop spans 14 amino acids. Written as DNA, the CDR3 is TGCGCCAGCAGCTTGGAACTAGCGGGGCACGAGCAGTACTTC. This sequence encodes CASSLELAGHEQYF.

V gene TRBV5-4 combines with J gene TRBJ2-7, with D perhaps given as TRBD1 or TRBD2 (5 bases each). Per germline, CDR1 SGHNT and CDR2 YYREEE (reference sequence). Deletions cut 0 bases from V and 4 bases from J, with 14 bases between. CDR3 length: 15 amino acids. The CDR3 here is CASSLAGAGRYEQYF. The DNA of the CDR3 is TGTGCCAGCAGCTTGGCCGGGGCAGGTCGGTACGAGCAGTACTTC. Together with reference TRBV5-4 and TRBJ2-7, the CDR3 gives the full variable domain: ETGVTQSPTHLIKTRGQQVTLRCSSQSGHNTVSWYQQALGQGPQFIFQYYREEENGRGNFPPRFSGLQFPNYSSELNVNALELDDSALYLCASSLAGAGRYEQYFGPGTRLTVT.

The chain recombines TRBV28 with TRBJ2-5, with D perhaps matching TRBD1 (6 bases). With 5 bases removed from V and 5 bases from J, the gap between germline ends came to 9 bases. The CDR3 runs to 12 residues. Germline assignment: CDR1 MDHEN and CDR2 SYDVKM. The CDR3 nucleotides read TGTGCCAGCAGTCTACAGGGTGAGACCCAGTACTTC. Its translation is CASSLQGETQYF.

The rearrangement joins TRBV10-3 to TRBJ1-2; TRBD1 is a possible D gene (5 bases). Germline V lookup: CDR1 ENHRY, CDR2 SYGVKD. The V gene lost 11 bases and the J gene lost 8 bases, with 15 bases spanning the gap. CDR3 size: 11 residues. CDR3 loop: CASQDEDGYTF. The CDR3 bases are TGTGCCTCACAGGATGAGGACGGCTACACCTTC.

V gene TRBV7-3 combines with J gene TRBJ2-5; perhaps TRBD1 as D (5 bases). With 1 base removed from V and 1 base from J, the gap between germline ends came to 10 bases. Germline loops: CDR1 SGHTA, CDR2 FQGTGA. CDR3 length equals 15 residues. The chain's CDR3 is CASSLISGPQETQYF. CDR3 nucleotides: TGTGCCAGCAGCTTAATTTCAGGGCCCCAAGAGACCCAGTACTTC.

The J gene is TRBJ2-7, the V gene TRBV5-4; TRBD1 agrees at 10 bases. The trim removed 0 bases at V and 7 bases at J, leaving 7 bases unmatched. Germline-derived CDR1 and CDR2 are SGHNT and YYREEE (reference sequence). This CDR3 comprises 15 residues. CDR3 in amino acids: CASSLGGTGVTEQYF. DNA of the CDR3: TGTGCCAGCAGCTTGGGAGGGACAGGGGTTACGGAGCAGTACTTC.

The V and J genes are TRBV7-3 and TRBJ2-3; D is unresolved. The ends were cut back, 2 bases at V and 0 bases at J, with 3 bases in the middle. CDR3 length: 13 residues. Germline assignment: CDR1 SGHTA and CDR2 FQGTGA. CDR3 coding DNA: TGTGCCAGCAGCTTACTTAGCACAGATACGCAGTATTTT. This encodes CASSLLSTDTQYF.

The chain is built from TRBV19 and TRBJ2-3; 7 bases are shared with TRBD2. Germline V gene data show CDR1 as LNHDA and CDR2 as SQIVND (reference sequence). With V trimmed by 10 bases and J by 7 bases, 11 bases remained unmatched. The CDR3 extends over 13 amino acids. The CDR3 protein is CATTGLRPHTQYF. The CDR3 DNA is TGTGCCACTACGGGACTACGCCCCCATACGCAGTATTTT.

The chain uses TRBV2 and TRBJ2-5; D uncertain. Trimming stripped 8 bases from V and 5 bases from J, with 12 bases between. The length of the CDR3 is 12 residues. CDR1 and CDR2 (germline): SNHLY, FYNNEI. The CDR3 sequence is CASRIPPETQYF. CDR3 coding DNA: TGTGCCAGCCGCATACCTCCCGAGACCCAGTACTTC.

The chain joins TRBV15 to TRBJ2-5; tentative D call: TRBD2 (6 bases). The germline V and J ends were trimmed by 5 bases and 2 bases, with 12 bases remaining between them. The CDR3 consists of 14 residues. CDR1 and CDR2 from the germline V gene are LNHNV and YYDKDF (reference sequence). Written as DNA, the CDR3 is TGTGCCACCAGCCCCGGGAGCCAACAAGAGACCCAGTACTTC. Translating gives CATSPGSQQETQYF.

The chain has TRBV4-2 and TRBJ2-5; D call uncertain. The CDR3 consists of 14 residues. Trimming left V 4 bases short and J 0 bases short, with 9 bases between. Germline CDR1 reads LGHNA; CDR2 reads YNFKEQ. The CDR3, as DNA: TGTGCCAGCAGCCCCGAAGGGTACCAAGAGACCCAGTACTTC. This encodes CASSPEGYQETQYF.

The rearrangement uses TRBV6-1 and TRBJ2-5, with 8 bases that match TRBD1. The germline V gene encodes CDR1 MNHNS and CDR2 SASEGT. With V trimmed by 5 bases and J by 1 base, 6 bases remained unmatched. The CDR3 has 15 amino acids. As DNA, the CDR3 is TGTGCCAGCAGTTCGGACAGGGATATCCAAGAGACCCAGTACTTC. Its translation: CASSSDRDIQETQYF.

The rearrangement joins TRBV2 to TRBJ1-2, with TRBD1 matching 10 bases. Germline trimming cut 6 bases from V and 6 bases from J; bases unmatched to any gene: 4. The germline CDR1 and CDR2 sequences are SNHLY and FYNNEI. The CDR3 extends over 13 amino acids. CDR3 bases: TGTGCCAGCAGGTGGACAGGGGGAAATGGCTACACCTTC. The encoded protein is CASRWTGGNGYTF.

This chain joins TRBV28 and TRBJ2-3, with 8 bases that match TRBD2. Germline loops: CDR1 MDHEN, CDR2 SYDVKM. CDR3 length: 15 residues. V lost 7 bases and J lost 2; bases outside the gene matches: 8. The CDR3: CASKIAGSSTDTQYF. CDR3 in DNA: TGTGCCAGCAAAATAGCGGGAAGCTCCACAGATACGCAGTATTTT.

The gene calls are TRBV29-1 and TRBJ1-1; D gene uncertain. Germline-derived CDR1 and CDR2 are SQVTM and ANQGSEA. V was cut by 7 bases and J by 5 bases, with 20 bases left in between. The length of the CDR3 is 14 residues. The CDR3 sequence is CSATNSHGITEAFF. DNA for the CDR3: TGCAGCGCTACCAACTCACATGGGATAACTGAAGCTTTCTTT.

The J gene is TRBJ1-5, the V gene TRBV6-4; no clear D. V was shortened by 3 bases and J by 7 bases, with 13 bases between the two germline ends. Germline V gene data show CDR1 as MRHNA and CDR2 as SNTAGT. The CDR3 sequence is 14 residues long. CDR3 bases: TGTGCCAGCAGTGAGGTAAAGGTATGCCAGCCCCAGCATTTT. Its translation is CASSEVKVCQPQHF.

The chain recombines TRBV7-9 with TRBJ1-2, with TRBD1 as a possible D gene (5 bases). The CDR3 runs to 14 residues. The germline gives CDR1 SEHNR, CDR2 FQNEAQ (reference sequence). V shed 2 bases and J shed 3 bases, with 10 bases lying between them. DNA of the CDR3: TGTGCCAGCAGCTTAAGTCAGGGCTACTATGGCTACACCTTC. Protein sequence: CASSLSQGYYGYTF.

This chain joins TRBV30 and TRBJ1-2; the D is unclear. Germline V gene lookup returns CDR1 GTSNPN and CDR2 SVGIG (reference sequence). Trimming removed 0 bases from V and 3 bases from J, with 2 bases in between. CDR3 length equals 11 residues. CDR3 DNA sequence: TGTGCCTGGAGTGTGCACTATGGCTACACCTTC. This gives the protein CAWSVHYGYTF.

This chain uses TRBV6-1 with TRBJ2-1; TRBD1 aligns across 8 bases. The V gene's germline CDR1 is MNHNS and CDR2 SASEGT. The CDR3 totals 15 residues. The junction had 9 bases not matched to a gene; V was cut back by 5 bases and J by 6 bases. CDR3 in amino acids: CASSKTGVSGNEQFF. CDR3 DNA: TGTGCCAGCAGTAAGACAGGGGTGTCTGGCAATGAGCAGTTCTTC.

This chain joins TRBV14 and TRBJ2-1; D is uncertain. This CDR3 contains 14 residues. Trimming cost V 0 bases and J 10 bases, with 13 bases left between them. Germline V gene data show CDR1 as SGHDN and CDR2 as FVKESK. The CDR3 reads CASSQETALGEQFF. CDR3 nucleotides: TGTGCCAGCAGCCAAGAGACGGCCTTAGGGGAGCAGTTCTTC.

The genes are TRBV18 and TRBJ2-1, with 9 bases lining up with TRBD1. The CDR3 runs to 15 residues. Germline loops: CDR1 KGHSH, CDR2 LQKENI. The V gene end was trimmed by 2 bases and the J gene end by 9 bases; junction bases not matched to a gene: 8. CDR3 DNA sequence: TGTGCCAGCTCACCAGGACAGGGGCAATCCCTTGAGCAGTTCTTC. Amino acids: CASSPGQGQSLEQFF.

V usage is TRBV6-1 and J usage is TRBJ2-7; tentatively, D is TRBD2 (6 bases). From germline, CDR1 is MNHNS and CDR2 SASEGT. The V and J ends lost 3 bases and 1 base respectively, with 13 bases between them. This CDR3 region has 15 residues. The CDR3 nucleotides read TGTGCCAGCAGTGACTTGGGACTGGCATCCTACGAGCAGTACTTC. This encodes CASSDLGLASYEQYF.

The chain combines TRBV2 with TRBJ2-3; maybe TRBD2 (5 bases). Germline V CDR1 and CDR2: SNHLY, FYNNEI. Trimming cost V 4 bases and J 6 bases, with 11 bases left between them. The CDR3 runs to 13 residues. The CDR3 region is CASSGFPGDTQYF. The CDR3 coding sequence is TGTGCCAGCAGTGGCTTCCCGGGGGATACGCAGTATTTT.

This chain joins TRBV7-9 and TRBJ2-1; TRBD2 matches at 7 bases. The junction had 9 bases not matched to a gene; V was cut back by 7 bases and J by 0 bases. The CDR3 has 16 residues. Germline values: CDR1 SEHNR, CDR2 FQNEAQ (reference sequence). The CDR3 loop is CASNVLAASSYNEQFF. The CDR3 coding sequence is TGTGCCAGCAACGTTCTAGCGGCGAGCTCCTACAATGAGCAGTTCTTC.

DNA of the CDR3: TGTGCCAGCAGCAAGACTAGCGCGGTCACAGATACGCAGTATTTT. Amino acid sequence: CASSKTSAVTDTQYF. The chain recombines TRBV9 with TRBJ2-3, with 8 positions matching TRBD2. The V gene end was trimmed by 4 bases and the J gene end by 2 bases; junction bases not matched to a gene: 6. Per germline, CDR1 SGDLS and CDR2 YYNGEE. The length of the CDR3 is 15 residues.

The CDR3 nucleotides read TGTGCCCACGGACGCCCGGGACAGCCCCAGCATTTT. It yields the protein CAHGRPGQPQHF. The chain couples TRBV30 to TRBJ1-5; no reliable D call. Trimming took 8 bases from V and 7 from J, leaving 15 bases between them. CDR1 is GTSNPN, CDR2 SVGIG, per germline (reference sequence). The CDR3 has 12 amino acids.